These 16 T cell receptor beta chains originate from one sample sequenced in a study of control samples from healthy donors and cancer patients. TCRdb keeps only in-frame clones here, not all; method: immunoSEQ multiplex PCR. The sample records about 150,000 clones, 93% being singletons. Material: blood. These receptors originate from a man aged 50-59 years in good health.

The chain is built from TRBV28 and TRBJ2-2, with a tentative D call TRBD1 (5 bases). V lost 7 bases to trimming and J lost 1 base, with 7 bases between them. Germline-derived CDR1 and CDR2 are MDHEN and SYDVKM. This CDR3 has 13 residues. The CDR3 here is CASTDKNTGELFF. The CDR3 nucleotides are TGTGCCAGCACGGACAAGAACACCGGGGAGCTGTTTTTT.

CDR3 loop: CSASMPGSNIQYF. The CDR3 bases are TGCAGTGCTAGTATGCCAGGGTCGAACATTCAGTACTTC. This chain links TRBV20-1 with TRBJ2-4; D might be TRBD1 (5 bases). Germline CDR1 DFQATT, CDR2 SNEGSKA (reference sequence). The length of the CDR3 is 13 residues. Trimming took off 3 bases at V and 7 bases at J, with 13 bases between the two ends.

The rearrangement uses TRBV7-2 and TRBJ2-1, with 12 bases that match TRBD2. This CDR3 is 18 amino acids long. Germline CDR1 and CDR2: SGHTA and FQGNSA. Trimming at V came to 3 bases and at J to 6 bases, leaving 12 bases not matched to a gene. The CDR3: CASSFRLAGAAVGNEQFF. CDR3 DNA: TGTGCCAGCAGCTTTCGACTAGCGGGAGCGGCGGTAGGCAATGAGCAGTTCTTC.

The gene calls are TRBV27 and TRBJ2-7; possibly TRBD1 for D (6 bases). V was clipped by 6 bases and J by 4 bases, with 13 bases between them. Germline CDR1 and CDR2: MNHEY and SMNVEV (reference sequence). The length of the CDR3 is 13 residues. The CDR3 sequence: CASRGTLSYEQYF. The CDR3 nucleotides read TGTGCCAGCAGGGGGACACTTTCATACGAGCAGTACTTC.

This clone was counted a few times. This chain connects TRBV19 to TRBJ1-5, with 10 nucleotides matching TRBD1. The germline V gene has CDR1 LNHDA and CDR2 SQIVND (reference sequence). The CDR3 contains 15 residues. Losses at the gene ends were 6 bases for V and 1 base for J; bases not matched to a gene: 3. The CDR3 nucleotides are TGTGCCAGTAGGACAGGGGGCGAGAGCAATCAGCCCCAGCATTTT. Its translation: CASRTGGESNQPQHF.

The J gene is TRBJ1-1, the V gene TRBV25-1, with unresolved D. The V end was cut by 1 base, the J end by 0 bases, with 12 bases between. Germline CDR1 is MGHDK and CDR2 is SYGVNS. CDR3 length equals 16 residues. The DNA for the CDR3 is TGTGCCAGCAGTGAATCCATAAGCTTCATGAACACTGAAGCTTTCTTT. It specifies CASSESISFMNTEAFF.

The chain couples TRBV4-1 to TRBJ2-3; D unclear. V lost 0 bases and J 0 bases, leaving 10 bases between the germline ends. The CDR3 loop spans 16 amino acids. CDR1 is MGHRA and CDR2 is YSYEKL in the germline V gene. The CDR3 loop reads CASSQEGLPSTDTQYF. The DNA of the CDR3 is TGCGCCAGCAGCCAAGAAGGGCTCCCCAGCACAGATACGCAGTATTTT.

The rearrangement links TRBV3-1 (or the pseudogene TRBV3-2) to TRBJ2-6, with D possibly TRBD1 on 5 matching bases. Between the trimmed V and J ends, which lost 2 bases and 1 base, there was a span of 12 bases. The CDR3 is made up of 17 amino acids. CDR1 and CDR2 (germline): LGHDT, YNNKEL (reference sequence). In nucleotides, the CDR3 is TGTGCCAGCAGCCAATTCAGGGCCGTTTCTGGGGCCAACGTCCTGACTTTC. Translating it yields CASSQFRAVSGANVLTF.

The CDR3 spells CASRRDGNTGELFF. DNA of the CDR3: TGTGCCAGCAGGAGGGACGGAAACACCGGGGAGCTGTTTTTT. The chain recombines TRBV6-5 with TRBJ2-2, with D perhaps assigned TRBD1 or TRBD2 (5 bases each). Trimming took off 6 bases at V and 2 bases at J, with 10 bases between the two ends. The CDR3 is 14 amino acids. CDR1 and CDR2 (germline): MNHEY, SVGAGI.

The CDR3 DNA follows: TGTGCCAGCAGCGACGGGGGGGCTAGCGGGATAATGTACAATGAGCAGTTCTTC. Amino acids: CASSDGGASGIMYNEQFF. This rearrangement joins TRBV27 to TRBJ2-1, with 9 bases aligning to TRBD2. J lost 4 bases, V lost 6 bases, and 16 bases had no gene match. The CDR3 consists of 18 residues. Germline V gives CDR1 MNHEY, CDR2 SMNVEV (reference sequence).

The chain employs TRBV15 and TRBJ2-1, with 7 bases matching TRBD1. V shed 1 base and J 2 bases; nucleotides not matched to a gene: 8. The CDR3 is made up of 17 amino acids. Germline assignment: CDR1 LNHNV and CDR2 YYDKDF (reference sequence). The DNA for the CDR3 is TGTGCCACCAGCAGAGGAGGTGGCGACAGGGCCTACAATGAGCAGTTCTTC. This codes for CATSRGGGDRAYNEQFF.

The V and J genes are TRBV1 and TRBJ1-1. TRBV1 is designated a pseudogene. There are 11 residues in the CDR3. The CDR3: CTSSQGPEAFF. The CDR3 bases are TGCACCAGCAGCCAAGGTCCTGAAGCTTTCTTT.

The chain couples TRBV11-2 to TRBJ2-7; 8 bases are a match to TRBD2. Germline CDR1 SGHAT, CDR2 FQNNGV. The CDR3 sequence is 12 residues long. V shed 6 bases, J shed 6 bases, and the junction held 4 bases outside the gene matches. The CDR3 reads CASRSGLVEQYF. Written as DNA, the CDR3 is TGTGCCAGCAGGTCGGGACTAGTCGAGCAGTACTTC.

This clone was picked up a small number of times. The V gene is TRBV5-1, the J gene TRBJ2-1, with D possibly TRBD2 on 6 matching bases. The CDR3 runs 16 residues. Germline CDR1 is SGHRS and CDR2 is YFSETQ. The V and J ends lost 3 bases and 0 bases respectively, with 13 bases between them. CDR3 in amino acids: CASSSLGGSSYNEQFF. The DNA for the CDR3 is TGCGCCAGCAGCTCGCTCGGGGGAAGCTCCTACAATGAGCAGTTCTTC.

The V and J genes are TRBV7-3 and TRBJ2-1, with 8 bases that match TRBD1. Germline trimming cut 5 bases from V and 7 bases from J; bases unmatched to any gene: 7. CDR3 length: 14 amino acids. The germline V gene has CDR1 SGHTA and CDR2 FQGTGA. The CDR3: CASSLVTGENEQFF. CDR3 nucleotide sequence: TGTGCCAGCAGCCTAGTGACAGGGGAAAATGAGCAGTTCTTC.

This chain connects TRBV2 to TRBJ2-3; 7 bases line up with TRBD2. Germline values: CDR1 SNHLY, CDR2 FYNNEI. The CDR3 consists of 15 residues. Germline trimming cut 3 bases from V and 0 bases from J; bases unmatched to any gene: 3. CDR3: CASSDGRHSTDTQYF. The DNA for the CDR3 is TGTGCCAGCAGTGACGGGAGGCACAGCACAGATACGCAGTATTTT.